One and the same sample provided the 25 T cell receptor beta chains below, sequenced in a study of blood T cell repertoires in COVID-19. Libraries were prepared by immunoSEQ multiplex PCR; TCRdb keeps only in-frame clonotypes and omits some of them. The top ten hold roughly 1.5% of the sample, which has nearly 95,000 clones, about 90% seen once. Sequencing was carried out using peripheral blood. These receptors originate from a human donor with active COVID-19. The donor label of this sample is uncertain.

V gene TRBV11-2 combines with J gene TRBJ1-5, with 7 bases aligning to TRBD1. Germline loops: CDR1 SGHAT, CDR2 FQNNGV. The CDR3 has 15 residues. Unmatched junction bases numbered 5, after V lost 3 bases and J lost 3 bases. The CDR3 DNA follows: TGTGCCAGCAGCTTTTTGACAGGGATCAATCAGCCCCAGCATTTT. Protein product: CASSFLTGINQPQHF.

This clone was recorded a few times. This rearrangement joins TRBV4-1 to TRBJ1-5; D uncertain. CDR3 length: 16 amino acids. The germline V gene encodes CDR1 MGHRA and CDR2 YSYEKL. Between the trimmed V and J ends, which lost 1 base and 0 bases, there was a span of 10 bases. CDR3 in DNA: TGCGCCAGCAGCCAAGTGCCAGGTGATAGCAATCAGCCCCAGCATTTT. It yields the protein CASSQVPGDSNQPQHF.

V is TRBV5-4 and J is TRBJ2-4; a weak D match, TRBD2 (6 bases). Germline lookup yields CDR1 SGHNT and CDR2 YYREEE (reference sequence). V lost 0 bases and J lost 2, with 12 bases in between. The CDR3 spans 16 residues. This chain's CDR3 is CASSLAGDRSKNIQYF. As DNA, the CDR3 is TGTGCCAGCAGCTTGGCGGGAGACAGATCCAAAAACATTCAGTACTTC.

This clone was seen once. This rearrangement joins TRBV3-1 (or the pseudogene TRBV3-2) to TRBJ2-1, with TRBD2 matching 16 bases. The germline gives CDR1 LGHDT, CDR2 YNNKEL (reference sequence). Germline trimming cut 4 bases from V and 7 bases from J; bases unmatched to any gene: 4. The CDR3 extends over 16 amino acids. The DNA for the CDR3 is TGTGCCAGCAGCCGGGGACTAGCGGGGGGGCGGAATGAGCAGTTCTTC. Translation gives CASSRGLAGGRNEQFF.

The V and J genes are TRBV6-5 and TRBJ1-1; TRBD1 is a possible D gene (6 bases). The germline V gene encodes CDR1 MNHEY and CDR2 SVGAGI. This CDR3 comprises 13 residues. V lost 6 bases and J 1 base, leaving 9 bases between the germline ends. The CDR3 spells CASRRTENTEAFF. The CDR3 bases are TGTGCCAGCAGACGGACAGAGAACACTGAAGCTTTCTTT.

The chain is built from TRBV28 and TRBJ1-1; TRBD1 might be the D (5 bases). V shed 2 bases and J shed 0 bases, with 10 bases lying between them. Germline V gene data show CDR1 as MDHEN and CDR2 as SYDVKM. This CDR3 region has 15 residues. The CDR3 reads CASSLRGSLNTEAFF. The CDR3 nucleotides are TGTGCCAGCAGTTTAAGGGGTAGCTTGAACACTGAAGCTTTCTTT.

The chain carries TRBV14 and TRBJ2-3; D ambiguous. Germline assignment: CDR1 SGHDN and CDR2 FVKESK. Trimming removed 4 bases at V and 5 bases at J, with 10 bases between. This CDR3 region has 13 residues. CDR3 nucleotide sequence: TGTGCCAGCAGCCCTGAGCTCGGAGATACGCAGTATTTT. Protein sequence: CASSPELGDTQYF.

The chain uses TRBV27 and TRBJ2-7, with unresolved D. Trimming took off 2 bases at V and 6 bases at J, with 17 bases between the two ends. This CDR3 comprises 15 residues. Germline V gene data show CDR1 as MNHEY and CDR2 as SMNVEV (reference sequence). This chain's CDR3 is CASSLVPGIMGEQYF. DNA of the CDR3: TGTGCCAGCAGTTTAGTTCCGGGTATAATGGGCGAGCAGTACTTC.

The rearrangement uses TRBV2 and TRBJ2-1; weak D call: TRBD2 (6 bases). Germline V lookup: CDR1 SNHLY, CDR2 FYNNEI. Trimming took 7 bases from V and 4 from J, leaving 20 bases between them. The CDR3 has 16 residues. In nucleotides, the CDR3 is TGTGCCAGCACCTACGGGAGTGCCGGGCTTTACAATGAGCAGTTCTTC. This gives the protein CASTYGSAGLYNEQFF.

The chain combines TRBV7-2 with TRBJ2-1; 10 bases align to TRBD1. V shed 9 bases and J 5 bases; nucleotides not matched to a gene: 7. The CDR3 is 14 residues long. Germline V gives CDR1 SGHTA, CDR2 FQGNSA. DNA of the CDR3: TGTGCCAGTGGGGACAGGGGAATGAACAATGAGCAGTTCTTC. Encoded protein: CASGDRGMNNEQFF.

The count of this clone is one. V and J are TRBV7-9 and TRBJ1-2; tentatively, D is TRBD1 (5 bases). The CDR3 length is 12 residues. CDR1 and CDR2 (germline): SEHNR, FQNEAQ (reference sequence). Between the trimmed V and J ends, which lost 7 bases and 2 bases, there was a span of 8 bases. The CDR3 loop is CASTGENYGYTF. The CDR3 bases are TGTGCCAGCACGGGGGAGAACTATGGCTACACCTTC.

The table lists this clone with a few counts. V is TRBV11-2 and J is TRBJ1-5; D may be TRBD1 (5 bases). Germline values: CDR1 SGHAT, CDR2 FQNNGV. The V end was cut by 2 bases, the J end by 5 bases, with 10 bases between. The CDR3 has 14 amino acids. CDR3 DNA: TGTGCCAGCAGCTTACAGGGCGCGGATCAGCCCCAGCATTTT. It encodes CASSLQGADQPQHF.

The chain couples TRBV9 to TRBJ1-1; D perhaps matches TRBD1 (6 bases). Trimming took 3 bases from V and 1 from J, leaving 10 bases between them. In germline, CDR1 is SGDLS, CDR2 YYNGEE. The CDR3 consists of 14 residues. The CDR3 DNA sequence: TGTGCCAGCAGCGAGACGACAGGGAACACTGAAGCTTTCTTT. It translates to CASSETTGNTEAFF.

DNA for the CDR3: TGTGCCAGCAGCCAACGGTTCAAAGGGCTAGCGAAGGTCGGGGAGCTGTTTTTT. This codes for CASSQRFKGLAKVGELFF. V usage is TRBV3-1 (or the pseudogene TRBV3-2) and J usage is TRBJ2-2; weak D call: TRBD2 (6 bases). V was pared by 2 bases and J by 7 bases, with 23 bases between. The CDR3 sequence is 18 residues long. In germline, CDR1 is LGHDT, CDR2 YNNKEL (reference sequence).

V gene TRBV10-3 combines with J gene TRBJ1-2, with 9 nucleotides matching TRBD1. V lost 2 bases, J lost 1 base, and 5 bases stayed unmatched. CDR1 ENHRY and CDR2 SYGVKD come from the germline V gene. This CDR3 is built from 16 residues. This CDR3 is CAISEPDRGFNYGYTF. Here the CDR3 DNA reads TGTGCCATCAGTGAGCCGGACAGGGGATTTAACTATGGCTACACCTTC.

V is TRBV5-6 and J is TRBJ1-2; D is ambiguous. This CDR3 is 15 amino acids long. V gave up 0 bases and J gave up 0 bases, with 9 bases separating them. Germline V gene lookup returns CDR1 SGHDT and CDR2 YYEEEE. The CDR3 DNA is TGTGCCAGCAGCTTGGTCCACCAGGCTAACTATGGCTACACCTTC. Translating gives CASSLVHQANYGYTF.

The CDR3 region has the DNA TGTGCCACCTTTCGGTCGCCCCAGCATTTT. Translated, it gives CATFRSPQHF. This chain links TRBV21-1 with TRBJ1-5. TRBV21-1 is reported as a pseudogene. The CDR3 consists of 10 residues.

The rearrangement uses TRBV12-3 or TRBV12-4 and TRBJ1-2; TRBD1 might be the D (5 bases). V lost 1 base, J lost 4 bases, and 7 bases lay in between. CDR3 length: 13 residues. The CDR3 nucleotides read TGTGCCAGCAGTTTAGTCGGGGGCTATGGCTACACCTTC. Protein sequence: CASSLVGGYGYTF.

The chain carries TRBV4-1 and TRBJ2-1; perhaps TRBD2 as D (6 bases). Per germline, CDR1 MGHRA and CDR2 YSYEKL. This CDR3 is 16 amino acids long. Trimming took off 1 base at V and 6 bases at J, with 16 bases between the two ends. The CDR3 sequence: CASSQGRENRFNEQFF. The DNA for the CDR3 is TGCGCCAGCAGCCAAGGGCGGGAAAACAGGTTCAATGAGCAGTTCTTC.

V and J are TRBV9 and TRBJ1-6; 7 nucleotides line up with TRBD1. The CDR3 covers 15 residues. Unmatched junction bases numbered 2, after V lost 0 bases and J lost 5 bases. Germline CDR1 SGDLS, CDR2 YYNGEE. The chain's CDR3 is CASSVDRGHNSPLHF. CDR3 bases: TGTGCCAGCAGCGTAGACAGGGGCCATAATTCACCCCTCCACTTT.

The V call is TRBV5-1, the J call TRBJ2-5; TRBD2 aligns across 9 bases. V gave up 3 bases and J gave up 4 bases; unmatched junction bases: 10. CDR1 and CDR2 (germline): SGHRS, YFSETQ. The CDR3 runs to 16 residues. CDR3 sequence: CASSSSGAGGGETQYF. CDR3 in DNA: TGCGCCAGCAGCTCGAGCGGCGCGGGAGGGGGAGAGACCCAGTACTTC.

The genes are TRBV9 and TRBJ2-5; D possibly corresponds to TRBD2 (5 bases). The CDR3 is 15 amino acids. Germline lookup yields CDR1 SGDLS and CDR2 YYNGEE. Trimming stripped 0 bases from V and 3 bases from J, with 12 bases between. Here the CDR3 reads CASSVGGFGEETQYF. The CDR3 bases are TGTGCCAGCAGCGTAGGAGGGTTCGGGGAAGAGACCCAGTACTTC.

The gene calls are TRBV5-6 and TRBJ1-2; unclear D gene. The CDR3 is made up of 13 amino acids. CDR1 is SGHDT, CDR2 YYEEEE, per germline. The V end was cut by 1 base, the J end by 10 bases, with 14 bases between. CDR3 in DNA: TGTGCCAGCAGCTTGTCTTGGGAGAACGACTACACCTTC. This sequence encodes CASSLSWENDYTF.

This chain uses TRBV2 with TRBJ2-3; D possibly corresponds to TRBD1 (6 bases). CDR3 length: 16 residues. V dropped 6 bases and J dropped 0 bases, with 16 bases sitting between them. From germline, CDR1 is SNHLY and CDR2 FYNNEI. CDR3 sequence: CASSGTPWRSTDTQYF. CDR3 in DNA: TGTGCCAGCAGCGGGACACCCTGGCGGAGCACAGATACGCAGTATTTT.

In DNA, the CDR3 is TGTGCCAGCAGCTTAGTCCGGCCAGGGCCCCTTAATTCACCCCTCCACTTT. It is translated as CASSLVRPGPLNSPLHF. V usage is TRBV7-2 and J usage is TRBJ1-6; weak D call: TRBD1 (5 bases). In germline, CDR1 is SGHTA, CDR2 FQGNSA. The CDR3 totals 17 residues. With 1 base removed from V and 6 bases from J, the gap between germline ends came to 16 bases.